The 19 T cell receptor beta chains below all came from one sample that was sequenced in a study of control samples from healthy donors and cancer patients. The protocol was immunoSEQ multiplex PCR, while the TCRdb copy is restricted to in-frame clones and leaves out a portion. The data contain around 130,000 clones, 89% of them singletons. Sequencing input: blood. These receptors originate from a man aged 50 to 59 in good health.

This clone has a single count. The J gene is TRBJ1-5, the V gene TRBV27; perhaps TRBD1 as D (5 bases). The CDR3 sequence is 14 residues long. Germline values: CDR1 MNHEY, CDR2 SMNVEV (reference sequence). The V end lost 6 bases, the J end lost 4 bases, and 13 bases lay between the germline ends. The CDR3: CASRQAEGNQPQHF. The CDR3 DNA sequence: TGTGCCAGCAGACAGGCAGAAGGGAATCAGCCCCAGCATTTT.

This rearrangement joins TRBV9 to TRBJ1-4; D unclear. The CDR3 length is 15 residues. Trimming shortened V by 4 bases and J by 6 bases, and 16 bases separated the two germline ends. The germline V gene encodes CDR1 SGDLS and CDR2 YYNGEE. The CDR3, as DNA: TGTGCCAGCAGCCCAGAGAGGGAGGGCGATGAAAAACTGTTTTTT. Amino acid sequence: CASSPEREGDEKLFF. Full variable domain (missing parts from reference TRBV9 and TRBJ1-4): DSGVTQTPKHLITATGQRVTLRCSPRSGDLSVYWYQQSLDQGLQFLIQYYNGEERAKGNILERFSAQQFPDLHSELNLSSLELGDSALYFCASSPEREGDEKLFFGSGTQLSVL.

The rearrangement links TRBV20-1 to TRBJ2-7; D possibly corresponds to TRBD2 (5 bases). The CDR3 sequence is 11 residues long. Trimming removed 5 bases from V and 3 bases from J, with 8 bases in between. Germline CDR1 is DFQATT and CDR2 is SNEGSKA (reference sequence). CDR3 in DNA: TGCAGTGCTGACACTAGCTACGAGCAGTACTTC. Protein sequence: CSADTSYEQYF.

The chain uses TRBV18 and TRBJ2-7; TRBD1 might be the D (7 bases). V gave up 3 bases and J gave up 4 bases, with 13 bases separating them. The CDR3 runs to 14 residues. CDR1 is KGHSH and CDR2 is LQKENI in the germline V gene. CDR3 sequence (DNA): TGTGCCAGCTCACCGACTAGGGGGCTATACGAGCAGTACTTC. Translation gives CASSPTRGLYEQYF.

This rearrangement joins TRBV14 to TRBJ1-1; D is ambiguous. The CDR3 spans 13 residues. In germline, CDR1 is SGHDN, CDR2 FVKESK. Trimming pared 5 bases from V and 5 bases from J, leaving 12 bases between. The CDR3 region is CASSSVGRTEAFF. The CDR3 DNA reads TGTGCCAGCAGCTCTGTTGGACGAACTGAAGCTTTCTTT.

CDR3 sequence reads: CATSRDRAAGSIQYF. The DNA of the CDR3 is TGTGCCACCAGCAGAGACAGGGCAGCAGGGAGCATTCAGTACTTC. The chain joins TRBV15 to TRBJ2-4; D is tentatively TRBD1 or TRBD2 (5 bases each). CDR1 is LNHNV and CDR2 is YYDKDF in the germline V gene (reference sequence). V was trimmed by 0 bases and J by 9 bases, leaving 15 bases between them. The CDR3 contains 15 residues.

The V gene is TRBV21-1, the J gene TRBJ1-1; the tabulated D call, TRBD1, remains unverified against the DNA. TRBV21-1 is a pseudogene segment. This CDR3 spans 16 amino acids. CDR3 sequence reads: CAINDQGGEQNTEAFF. The CDR3 nucleotides read TGTGCCATCAACGACCAGGGCGGAGAGCAGAACACTGAAGCTTTCTTT.

This chain connects TRBV19 to TRBJ1-5; 7 bases line up with TRBD1. Germline V gene lookup returns CDR1 LNHDA and CDR2 SQIVND (reference sequence). The CDR3 is 16 residues long. Trimming cost V 4 bases and J 4 bases; bases outside gene matches: 10. The CDR3 loop is CASSTHLDRINQPQHF. The CDR3 DNA follows: TGTGCCAGTAGTACTCACCTGGACAGGATTAATCAGCCCCAGCATTTT.

The chain uses TRBV14 and TRBJ1-1; D is unclear. Deletions cut 3 bases from V and 6 bases from J, with 11 bases between. CDR3 length: 13 residues. Germline assignment: CDR1 SGHDN and CDR2 FVKESK. The CDR3 DNA reads as TGTGCCAGCAGCCAGACGGGAAACTCTGAAGCTTTCTTT. It specifies CASSQTGNSEAFF.

As regards this clone: Within the sample, other DNA sequences also encode this same CDR3. V usage is TRBV14 and J usage is TRBJ1-1, with D tentatively TRBD1 (6 bases). Germline V gives CDR1 SGHDN, CDR2 FVKESK. Trimming cost V 3 bases and J 0 bases, with 8 bases left between them. CDR3 length: 14 residues. The CDR3 DNA reads as TGTGCCAGCAGCCAGGACAGTTTGAACACTGAAGCTTTCTTT. This encodes CASSQDSLNTEAFF.

This rearrangement joins TRBV3-1 (or the pseudogene TRBV3-2) to TRBJ2-7, with D perhaps TRBD1 or TRBD2 (5 bases each). Trimming stripped 0 bases from V and 5 bases from J, with 8 bases between. CDR1 and CDR2 from the germline V gene are LGHDT and YNNKEL (reference sequence). CDR3 size: 13 residues. The CDR3 loop is CASSQDWGNEQYF. CDR3 bases: TGTGCCAGCAGCCAAGATTGGGGGAACGAGCAGTACTTC.

The chain is built from TRBV7-8 and TRBJ1-6, with no clear D. Germline CDR1 SGHVS, CDR2 FQNEAQ. V dropped 4 bases and J dropped 7 bases, with 2 bases sitting between them. The length of the CDR3 is 11 residues. The CDR3 DNA reads TGTGCCAGCAGCTGGAATTCACCCCTCCACTTT. Translation gives CASSWNSPLHF. Full variable domain (missing parts from reference TRBV7-8 and TRBJ1-6): GAGVSQSPRYKVAKRGQDVALRCDPISGHVSLFWYQQALGQGPEFLTYFQNEAQLDKSGLPSDRFFAERPEGSVSTLKIQRTQQEDSAVYLCASSWNSPLHFGNGTRLTVT.

V and J are TRBV5-1 and TRBJ2-1; 8 positions agree with TRBD1. Germline CDR1 is SGHRS and CDR2 is YFSETQ. The CDR3 covers 14 residues. V was pared by 0 bases and J by 9 bases, with 5 bases of the junction left unmatched. CDR3 sequence reads: CASSLVTGESEQFF. The CDR3 DNA reads TGCGCCAGCAGCTTGGTGACAGGGGAGAGTGAGCAGTTCTTC. Full variable domain (remainder filled in from reference TRBV5-1 and TRBJ2-1): KAGVTQTPRYLIKTRGQQVTLSCSPISGHRSVSWYQQTPGQGLQFLFEYFSETQRNKGNFPGRFSGRQFSNSRSEMNVSTLELGDSALYLCASSLVTGESEQFFGPGTRLTVL.

This clone was counted once. V usage is TRBV29-1 and J usage is TRBJ1-2, with 7 positions matching TRBD1. After removal of 1 base from V and 2 bases from J, the junction contained 4 bases not matched to a gene. CDR1 SQVTM and CDR2 ANQGSEA come from the germline V gene. CDR3 size: 14 residues. The CDR3 DNA is TGCAGCGTTGAAGGTAACAGGGGAAACTATGGCTACACCTTC. It specifies CSVEGNRGNYGYTF.

V usage is TRBV7-8 and J usage is TRBJ1-4; tentative D call: TRBD1 (5 bases). The CDR3 runs 15 residues. V shed 8 bases and J shed 0 bases, with 13 bases lying between them. Looked up from germline, CDR1 is SGHVS and CDR2 is FQNEAQ. CDR3 loop: CASAQTAATNEKLFF. CDR3 coding DNA: TGTGCCAGCGCACAGACAGCTGCAACTAATGAAAAACTGTTTTTT.

The chain employs TRBV29-1 and TRBJ2-3; TRBD1 matches 8 bases. In germline, CDR1 is SQVTM, CDR2 ANQGSEA. V shed 4 bases, J shed 3 bases, and the junction held 6 bases outside the gene matches. CDR3 length equals 14 residues. CDR3 coding DNA: TGCAGCGTTGCAGGACAGGGTTTGACAGATACGCAGTATTTT. Its protein product is CSVAGQGLTDTQYF.

The chain uses TRBV5-1 and TRBJ2-5; TRBD2 matches 9 bases. This CDR3 is 16 amino acids long. After removal of 0 bases from V and 1 base from J, the junction contained 4 bases not matched to a gene. Germline CDR1 and CDR2: SGHRS and YFSETQ. Here the CDR3 DNA reads TGCGCCAGCAGCTTGGAGGTAGCGGGGGCCCAAGAGACCCAGTACTTC. Its protein product is CASSLEVAGAQETQYF.

This chain connects TRBV27 to TRBJ1-1; TRBD1 agrees at 8 bases. Germline V gives CDR1 MNHEY, CDR2 SMNVEV (reference sequence). The V and J ends lost 6 bases and 3 bases, in that order; junction bases with no gene match: 9. The CDR3 loop spans 15 amino acids. CDR3: CASRSDRGTYTEAFF. Here the CDR3 DNA reads TGTGCCAGCAGGAGCGACAGGGGCACATACACTGAAGCTTTCTTT.

Written as DNA, the CDR3 is TGCGCCAGCAGCTTCCAATCCAGGGGTCACATCTCCTACGAGCAGTACTTC. This encodes CASSFQSRGHISYEQYF. The chain recombines TRBV5-1 with TRBJ2-7; possible D gene TRBD1, 6 bases. Germline V gene data show CDR1 as SGHRS and CDR2 as YFSETQ. V gave up 2 bases and J gave up 0 bases, with 18 bases separating them. This CDR3 comprises 17 residues.